These 4 T cell receptor beta chains were sequenced from one sample in a study of beta chain features in type 1 diabetes. Expressed TCRB transcripts got sequenced, as all isolated RNA was reverse transcribed. Produced via immunoSEQ multiplex PCR; TCRdb's table is partial and in-frame only. Seen here are a few hundred thousand clones, over 9.5% observed once, and the top ten hold more than 0.015%. The source material was naive CD4+ T cells from blood. All receptors come from a man between 18 and 35 years old in good health.

V and J are TRBV7-9 and TRBJ2-7; 8 bases are a match to TRBD1. J lost 6 bases, V lost 5 bases, and 9 bases had no gene match. CDR3 length equals 14 residues. Germline CDR1 SEHNR, CDR2 FQNEAQ (reference sequence). CDR3 sequence (DNA): TGTGCCAGCAGCCAAAGCCACAGGGGGACCGAGCAGTACTTC. Translating gives CASSQSHRGTEQYF.

On this clone: Additional DNA sequences in this sample encode the identical CDR3. The CDR3 DNA reads TGTGCCAGCTCACTACAAGAGACCCAGTACTTC. This gives the protein CASSLQETQYF. The V and J genes are TRBV18 and TRBJ2-5; D gene uncertain. The CDR3 sequence is 11 residues long. CDR1 KGHSH and CDR2 LQKENI come from the germline V gene. Trimming took 4 bases from V and 2 from J, leaving 2 bases between them. The whole variable domain, remainder taken from reference TRBV18 and TRBJ2-5, is NAGVMQNPRHLVRRRGQEARLRCSPMKGHSHVYWYRQLPEEGLKFMVYLQKENIIDESGMPKERFSAEFPKEGPSILRIQQVVRGDSAAYFCASSLQETQYFGPGTRLLVL.

The chain employs TRBV30 and TRBJ1-2; D uncertain. CDR1 and CDR2 from the germline V gene are GTSNPN and SVGIG (reference sequence). The CDR3 loop spans 12 amino acids. Deletions cut 1 base from V and 2 bases from J, with 5 bases between. CDR3 nucleotides: TGTGCCTGGAGTGGGCCAAACTATGGCTACACCTTC. Amino acids: CAWSGPNYGYTF.

This rearrangement joins TRBV4-3 to TRBJ2-3, with D maybe TRBD2 (6 bases). V shed 0 bases and J shed 4 bases, with 14 bases lying between them. Germline V gene lookup returns CDR1 LGHNA and CDR2 YSLEER. CDR3 length equals 16 residues. The CDR3: CASSQEARGSADTQYF. The DNA for the CDR3 is TGCGCCAGCAGCCAAGAGGCCCGGGGGTCAGCAGATACGCAGTATTTT.